This T cell receptor beta chain was sequenced during a study of metastatic and nonmetastatic thyroid tumors. Study summary: Thyroid patients, malignant and benign, had repertoires compared across blood and tumor or nodule tissue.

Overall study results and limits: Significantly higher TCR beta diversity was reportedly seen in malignant thyroid tumors than benign nodules, in blood and tumor.

Authors' analysis steps: A papillary thyroid cancer distant-metastasis classifier was built from CDR3 differences across clinicopathological groups. TCRdb re-clonotyped the PCR reads via MiXCR. The V and J calls, along with clone size, are taken from TCRdb and not from the paper's own processing. The repertoire includes fewer than 40,000 clones, approximately 25% of them detected once, and 9.2% sits in the top ten. No patient received treatment before thyroid surgery. As for this clone: The antigen remains unidentified.

The source of this sequence is a female donor with papillary thyroid cancer or a benign thyroid nodule (not recorded which). Some clones in this sample may be carry-over from other donors' samples. The sequencing input was blood.

Here the CDR3 DNA reads TGCAGTGCTAGAGTTTTGTCCAGGGATGGACCCCTCCACTTT. It codes for CSARVLSRDGPLHF. This sequence joins TRBV20-1 and TRBJ1-6, with D possibly being TRBD1 (5 bases). The CDR3 is 14 residues long. V dropped 1 base and J dropped 12 bases, with 16 bases sitting between them. Germline CDR1 is DFQATT and CDR2 is SNEGSKA (reference sequence).